This T cell receptor beta chain was recovered during a study of early T cells in non-severe SARS-CoV-2 infection. Whole-study context: Sequenced bulk RNA came from whole blood that was unsorted, and chains were unpaired. Findings and limits, study-wide: Anti-spike CD8 specificities were favored by VDJdb matching, whose results missed private and CD4 specificities.

This clonotype was detected only a few times. Its target is not known. Trimming removed 4 bases at V and 0 bases at J, with 10 bases between. This CDR3 comprises 15 residues. CDR1 is SEHNR, CDR2 FQNEAQ, per germline (reference sequence). In the library, individual cDNA molecules carried attached unique molecular identifiers. MiXCR, applied by TCRdb to the 5' RACE reads, yields one record per CDR3 protein. The table includes around 55,000 distinct CDR3 sequences, 6.5% to 7.5% detected once. The chain links TRBV7-9 to TRBJ2-1; a weak D match, TRBD2 (5 bases). The material was whole blood, obtained at baseline. The TCR sequence derives from an adult who was a healthcare worker with PCR-confirmed SARS-CoV-2 infection or an uninfected control (not recorded which). The CDR3 here is CASSSPGDSYNEQFF. CDR3 bases: TGTGCCAGCAGCTCCCCCGGGGACTCCTACAATGAGCAGTTCTTC.